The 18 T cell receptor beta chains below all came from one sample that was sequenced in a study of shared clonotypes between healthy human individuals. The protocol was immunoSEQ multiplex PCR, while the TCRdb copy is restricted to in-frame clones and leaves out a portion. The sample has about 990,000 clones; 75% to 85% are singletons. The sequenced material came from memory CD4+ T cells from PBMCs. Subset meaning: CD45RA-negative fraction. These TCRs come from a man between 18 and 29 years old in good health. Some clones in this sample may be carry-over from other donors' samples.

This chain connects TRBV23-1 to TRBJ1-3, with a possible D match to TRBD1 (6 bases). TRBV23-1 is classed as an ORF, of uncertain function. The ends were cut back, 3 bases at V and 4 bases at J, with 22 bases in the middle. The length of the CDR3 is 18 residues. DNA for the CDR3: TGCGCCAGCAGTCAGGGAAGGGGGGGGCGATCGACGGGAAACACCATATATTTT. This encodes CASSQGRGGRSTGNTIYF.

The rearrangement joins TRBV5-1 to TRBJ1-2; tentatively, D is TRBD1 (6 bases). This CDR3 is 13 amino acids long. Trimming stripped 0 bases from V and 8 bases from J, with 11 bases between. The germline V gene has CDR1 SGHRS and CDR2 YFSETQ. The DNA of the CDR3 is TGCGCCAGCAGCTTGGAGGGGGTAGTCGGCTACACCTTC. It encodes CASSLEGVVGYTF.

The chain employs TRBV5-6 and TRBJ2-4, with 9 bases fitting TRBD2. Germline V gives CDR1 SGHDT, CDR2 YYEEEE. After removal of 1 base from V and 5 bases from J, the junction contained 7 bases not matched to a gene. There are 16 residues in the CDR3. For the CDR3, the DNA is TGTGCCAGCAGCTTGTGGGCGGGAGGGCACCAAAACATTCAGTACTTC. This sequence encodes CASSLWAGGHQNIQYF.

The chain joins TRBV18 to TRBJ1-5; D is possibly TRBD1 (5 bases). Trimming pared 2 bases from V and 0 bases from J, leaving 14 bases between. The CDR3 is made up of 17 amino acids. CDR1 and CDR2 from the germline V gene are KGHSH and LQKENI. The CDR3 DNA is TGTGCCAGCTCACCATACCCGTCGACAGATAGCAATCAGCCCCAGCATTTT. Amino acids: CASSPYPSTDSNQPQHF.

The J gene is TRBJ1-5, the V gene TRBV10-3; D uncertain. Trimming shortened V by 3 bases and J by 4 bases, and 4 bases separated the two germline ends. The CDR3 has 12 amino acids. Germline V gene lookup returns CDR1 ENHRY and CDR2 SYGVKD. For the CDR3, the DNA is TGTGCCATCAGTGAACGTAATCAGCCCCAGCATTTT. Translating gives CAISERNQPQHF.

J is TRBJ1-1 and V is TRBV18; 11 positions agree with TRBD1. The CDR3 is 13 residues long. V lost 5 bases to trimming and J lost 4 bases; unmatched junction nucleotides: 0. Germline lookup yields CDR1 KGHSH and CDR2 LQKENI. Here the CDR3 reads CASSGTGGTEAFF. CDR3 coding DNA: TGTGCCAGCTCAGGGACAGGGGGCACTGAAGCTTTCTTT. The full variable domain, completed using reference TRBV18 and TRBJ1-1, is NAGVMQNPRHLVRRRGQEARLRCSPMKGHSHVYWYRQLPEEGLKFMVYLQKENIIDESGMPKERFSAEFPKEGPSILRIQQVVRGDSAAYFCASSGTGGTEAFFGQGTRLTVV.

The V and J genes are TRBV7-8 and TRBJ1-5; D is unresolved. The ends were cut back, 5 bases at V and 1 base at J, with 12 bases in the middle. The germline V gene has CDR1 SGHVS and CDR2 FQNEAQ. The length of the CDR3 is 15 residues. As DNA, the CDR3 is TGTGCCAGCAGCCAAACCACGGGGAGCAATCAGCCCCAGCATTTT. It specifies CASSQTTGSNQPQHF.

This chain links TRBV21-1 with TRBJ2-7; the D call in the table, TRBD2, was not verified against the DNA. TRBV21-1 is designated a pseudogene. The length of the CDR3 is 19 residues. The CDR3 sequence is CASSPRTRIETPSAREQYF. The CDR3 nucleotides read TGTGCCAGCAGCCCCCGGACTAGGATAGAGACTCCCTCGGCGCGCGAGCAGTACTTC.

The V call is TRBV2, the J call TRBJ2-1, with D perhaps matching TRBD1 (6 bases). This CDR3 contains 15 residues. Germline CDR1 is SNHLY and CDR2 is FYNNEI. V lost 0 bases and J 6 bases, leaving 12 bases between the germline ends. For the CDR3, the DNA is TGTGCCAGCAGTGAAGCCAATCAGGGGATCAATGAGCAGTTCTTC. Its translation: CASSEANQGINEQFF.

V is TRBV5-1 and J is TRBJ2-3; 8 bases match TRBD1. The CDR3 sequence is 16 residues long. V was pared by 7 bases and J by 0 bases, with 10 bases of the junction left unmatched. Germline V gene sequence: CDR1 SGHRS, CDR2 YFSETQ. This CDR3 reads CASGRTGFSSTDTQYF. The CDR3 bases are TGCGCCAGCGGTAGGACAGGGTTTTCTAGCACAGATACGCAGTATTTT.

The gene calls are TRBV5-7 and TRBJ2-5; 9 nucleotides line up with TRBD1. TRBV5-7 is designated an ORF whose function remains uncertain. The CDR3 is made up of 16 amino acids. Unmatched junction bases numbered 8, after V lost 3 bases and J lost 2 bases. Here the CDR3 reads CASSWDREGRQETQYF. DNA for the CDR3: TGTGCCAGCAGCTGGGACAGGGAAGGGAGGCAAGAGACCCAGTACTTC.

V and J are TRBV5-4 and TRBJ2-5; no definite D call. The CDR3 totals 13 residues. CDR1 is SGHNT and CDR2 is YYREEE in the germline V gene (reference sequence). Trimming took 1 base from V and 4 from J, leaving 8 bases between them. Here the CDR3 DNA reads TGTGCCAGCAGCTTGAAGTCTCGAGAGACCCAGTACTTC. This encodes CASSLKSRETQYF.

CDR3 coding DNA: TGTGCCAGCAGCTACGCTTACAGGGATTTGAACACTGAAGCTTTCTTT. Translation: CASSYAYRDLNTEAFF. This sequence joins TRBV7-8 and TRBJ1-1, with D perhaps matching TRBD1 (6 bases). Germline values: CDR1 SGHVS, CDR2 FQNEAQ. The V and J ends lost 4 bases and 0 bases respectively, with 15 bases between them. The CDR3 covers 16 residues.

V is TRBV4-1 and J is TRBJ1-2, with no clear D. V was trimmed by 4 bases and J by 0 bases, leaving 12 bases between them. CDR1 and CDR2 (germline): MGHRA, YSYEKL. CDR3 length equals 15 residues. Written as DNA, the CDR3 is TGCGCCAGCAGCCTCCCGGGAAGGACTAACTATGGCTACACCTTC. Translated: CASSLPGRTNYGYTF.

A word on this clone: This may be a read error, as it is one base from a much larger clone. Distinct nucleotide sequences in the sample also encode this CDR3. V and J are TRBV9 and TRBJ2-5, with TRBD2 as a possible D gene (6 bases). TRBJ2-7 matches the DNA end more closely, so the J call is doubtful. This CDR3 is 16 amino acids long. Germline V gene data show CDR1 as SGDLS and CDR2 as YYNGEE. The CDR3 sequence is CASSPIGRGRPYEQYF. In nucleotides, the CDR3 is TGTGCCAGCAGCCCTATCGGGAGAGGGCGGCCCTACGAGCAGTACTTC.

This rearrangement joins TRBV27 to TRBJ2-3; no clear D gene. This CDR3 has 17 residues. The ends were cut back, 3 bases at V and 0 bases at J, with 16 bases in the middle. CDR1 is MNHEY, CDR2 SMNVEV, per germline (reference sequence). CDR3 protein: CASSFLALRSSTDTQYF. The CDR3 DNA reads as TGTGCCAGCAGTTTCCTCGCCCTACGGTCTAGCACAGATACGCAGTATTTT.

Here the CDR3 DNA reads TGTGCTAGTGGCGACAGGGGTACGCAGTATTTT. Its protein product is CASGDRGTQYF. V is TRBV12-5 and J is TRBJ2-3; 8 bases are a match to TRBD1. Germline CDR1 reads LGHNT; CDR2 reads FRNRAP. V was pared by 6 bases and J by 8 bases, with 1 base of the junction left unmatched. The CDR3 consists of 11 residues.

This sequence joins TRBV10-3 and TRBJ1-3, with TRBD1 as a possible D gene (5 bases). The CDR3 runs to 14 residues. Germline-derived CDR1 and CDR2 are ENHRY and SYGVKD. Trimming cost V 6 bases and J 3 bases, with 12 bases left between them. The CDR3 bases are TGTGCCATCAGAGCCACAGGTGATGGAAACACCATATATTTT. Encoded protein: CAIRATGDGNTIYF.